One sample yielded the 21 T cell receptor beta chains listed below, sequenced in a study of cytomegalovirus exposure and HLA in healthy donors. The PCR made use of 60 Vbeta and 13 Jbeta primers. Data came from immunoSEQ multiplex PCR; TCRdb stores just in-frame clones and leaves some out. Of 100,000 to 120,000 clones in the sample, approximately 86% were seen once. Sequencing input: PBMCs. These receptors all come from a man aged 18 to 29 in good health and CMV-seronegative.

This chain connects TRBV15 to TRBJ2-7; TRBD2 matches 11 bases. The CDR3 totals 18 residues. The V gene end was trimmed by 5 bases and the J gene end by 2 bases; junction bases not matched to a gene: 14. CDR1 LNHNV and CDR2 YYDKDF come from the germline V gene (reference sequence). CDR3 residues: CATSPDMTSGTLTYEQYF. In DNA, the CDR3 is TGTGCCACCAGCCCTGACATGACTAGCGGGACTCTTACCTACGAGCAGTACTTC.

CDR3 nucleotides: TGTGCCAGCAGGTCCTCGGGCGGGAGGCCATACGAGCAGTACTTC. It codes for CASRSSGGRPYEQYF. The chain is built from TRBV27 and TRBJ2-7, with TRBD2 matching over 8 bases. After removal of 6 bases from V and 4 bases from J, the junction contained 11 bases not matched to a gene. The CDR3 is 15 amino acids. Germline V CDR1 and CDR2: MNHEY, SMNVEV (reference sequence).

Only a few counts were recorded for this clone. The chain links TRBV5-1 to TRBJ1-4, with TRBD1 matching over 7 bases. This CDR3 has 15 amino acids. J was trimmed by 5 bases and V by 4 bases; bases with no gene match: 8. Germline V gives CDR1 SGHRS, CDR2 YFSETQ. The CDR3 DNA sequence: TGCGCCAGCAGCACAACGACAGGGTTAAATGAAAAACTGTTTTTT. This translates into CASSTTTGLNEKLFF.

The sample holds one count of this clone. J is TRBJ2-5 and V is TRBV28, with 8 bases that match TRBD1. The J segment lost 4 bases and the V segment lost 2 bases, leaving 9 bases of the junction unmatched. The CDR3 has 16 amino acids. CDR1 and CDR2 (germline): MDHEN, SYDVKM. Here the CDR3 DNA reads TGTGCCAGCAGTTTAAGCCCGACAGGGGCGGGAGAGACCCAGTACTTC. Translating it yields CASSLSPTGAGETQYF.

The chain combines TRBV18 with TRBJ2-5; 7 positions agree with TRBD2. This CDR3 is 16 amino acids long. Trimming cost V 0 bases and J 5 bases; bases outside gene matches: 9. Germline V gives CDR1 KGHSH, CDR2 LQKENI. CDR3 in amino acids: CASSPPLKGGVETQYF. The CDR3, as DNA: TGTGCCAGCTCACCACCCTTGAAGGGAGGGGTTGAGACCCAGTACTTC.

J is TRBJ2-7 and V is TRBV4-3; weak D call: TRBD2 (6 bases). CDR3 length: 17 residues. V was clipped by 0 bases and J by 2 bases, with 17 bases between them. Germline-derived CDR1 and CDR2 are LGHNA and YSLEER. CDR3 region: CASSQDTAGPTPYEQYF. The DNA for the CDR3 is TGCGCCAGCAGCCAAGATACCGCGGGACCCACGCCCTACGAGCAGTACTTC.

The chain recombines TRBV6-1 with TRBJ1-1, with 7 bases identical to TRBD1. Germline loops: CDR1 MNHNS, CDR2 SASEGT. The V gene end was trimmed by 6 bases and the J gene end by 4 bases; junction bases not matched to a gene: 8. The CDR3 sequence is 14 residues long. The CDR3 region is CASSTTGVITEAFF. The CDR3 DNA sequence: TGTGCCAGCAGCACAACAGGGGTTATCACTGAAGCTTTCTTT.

The chain has TRBV7-9 and TRBJ2-7; 7 bases are shared with TRBD1. The CDR3 sequence is 13 residues long. The trim removed 5 bases at V and 7 bases at J, leaving 8 bases unmatched. The germline gives CDR1 SEHNR, CDR2 FQNEAQ (reference sequence). In DNA, the CDR3 is TGTGCCAGCAGCGCCACAGGGGCCCGGGAGCAGTACTTC. Translation gives CASSATGAREQYF.

This chain uses TRBV7-2 with TRBJ2-2, with 11 bases that match TRBD2. The V segment lost 5 bases and the J segment 1 base; nucleotides outside the gene matches: 6. This CDR3 has 17 amino acids. Per the germline V gene, CDR1 is SGHTA and CDR2 is FQGNSA. CDR3 nucleotide sequence: TGTGCCAGCAGCACTCCGACTAGCGGGGTGAACACCGGGGAGCTGTTTTTT. This sequence encodes CASSTPTSGVNTGELFF.

The chain combines TRBV19 with TRBJ1-1; TRBD1 is a possible D gene (6 bases). Germline V CDR1 and CDR2: LNHDA, SQIVND (reference sequence). The CDR3 sequence is 15 residues long. V was pared by 5 bases and J by 5 bases, with 18 bases between. The CDR3 loop reads CASSLGGGYGTEAFF. The CDR3 DNA reads TGTGCCAGTAGTTTGGGAGGGGGGTACGGAACTGAAGCTTTCTTT. The full variable domain, in which reference TRBV19 and TRBJ1-1 provide the parts outside the CDR3, is DGGITQSPKYLFRKEGQNVTLSCEQNLNHDAMYWYRQDPGQGLRLIYYSQIVNDFQKGDIAEGYSVSREKKESFPLTVTSAQKNPTAFYLCASSLGGGYGTEAFFGQGTRLTVV.

V and J are TRBV10-3 and TRBJ2-2; TRBD2 matches 7 bases. This CDR3 comprises 18 residues. Germline trimming cut 0 bases from V and 1 base from J; bases unmatched to any gene: 8. CDR1 is ENHRY and CDR2 is SYGVKD in the germline V gene. The CDR3 nucleotides read TGTGCCATCAGTGAGTCTTGGTATAAGCGGGAGAACACCGGGGAGCTGTTTTTT. Its translation: CAISESWYKRENTGELFF.

This clone was seen a single time. The chain combines TRBV7-2 with TRBJ1-3; a possible D gene is TRBD1 (5 bases). CDR1 and CDR2 (germline): SGHTA, FQGNSA. Trimming left V 4 bases short and J 0 bases short, with 10 bases between. The CDR3 loop spans 15 amino acids. CDR3 region: CASSSGGVSGNTIYF. DNA for the CDR3: TGTGCCAGCAGCTCCGGGGGGGTCTCTGGAAACACCATATATTTT.

The CDR3 DNA reads as TGTGCCAGCAGTGATTCTACGGGAGAGGGCAATGAGCAGTTCTTC. This encodes CASSDSTGEGNEQFF. J is TRBJ2-1 and V is TRBV6-4, with D possibly TRBD2 on 6 matching bases. Germline assignment: CDR1 MRHNA and CDR2 SNTAGT. Trimming took 3 bases from V and 6 from J, leaving 15 bases between them. The CDR3 extends over 15 amino acids.

The chain couples TRBV10-3 to TRBJ2-6; a weak D match, TRBD1 (5 bases). This CDR3 is built from 16 residues. The V gene lost 10 bases and the J gene lost 0 bases, with 16 bases spanning the gap. Germline-derived CDR1 and CDR2 are ENHRY and SYGVKD. The CDR3 region has the DNA TGTGCCAGCAGGGCCAGTACGATCTCTGGGGCCAACGTCCTGACTTTC. Protein sequence: CASRASTISGANVLTF.

This chain's CDR3 is CASSPPGQETYEQYF. The CDR3, as DNA: TGTGCCAGCAGTCCACCGGGACAGGAGACCTACGAGCAGTACTTC. The V call is TRBV2, the J call TRBJ2-7; TRBD1 matches 8 bases. V was pared by 5 bases and J by 2 bases, with 8 bases of the junction left unmatched. Germline V lookup: CDR1 SNHLY, CDR2 FYNNEI. The CDR3 loop spans 15 amino acids.

This chain links TRBV5-1 with TRBJ2-5, with D maybe TRBD2 (5 bases). Trimming pared 8 bases from V and 1 base from J, leaving 12 bases between. The CDR3 has 13 residues. CDR1 is SGHRS, CDR2 YFSETQ, per germline. CDR3 DNA sequence: TGCGCCAGTGTGGACTCCACCCAAGAGACCCAGTACTTC. It codes for CASVDSTQETQYF. Complete variable domain (other parts from reference TRBV5-1 and TRBJ2-5): KAGVTQTPRYLIKTRGQQVTLSCSPISGHRSVSWYQQTPGQGLQFLFEYFSETQRNKGNFPGRFSGRQFSNSRSEMNVSTLELGDSALYLCASVDSTQETQYFGPGTRLLVL.

The chain uses TRBV5-8 and TRBJ2-1, with D possibly matching TRBD2 (6 bases). CDR1 and CDR2 from the germline V gene are SGHTS and YDEGEE. This CDR3 has 14 residues. V lost 6 bases and J lost 7, with 17 bases in between. As DNA, the CDR3 is TGTGCCAGCACCTGGGGGGTAGCGGTTAATGAGCAGTTCTTC. Amino acids: CASTWGVAVNEQFF.

The chain employs TRBV4-1 and TRBJ1-1; 10 nucleotides agree with TRBD1. With V trimmed by 3 bases and J by 1 base, 2 bases remained unmatched. The CDR3 contains 15 residues. Germline assignment: CDR1 MGHRA and CDR2 YSYEKL. CDR3 nucleotides: TGCGCCAGCAGCCAGCGACAGGGGGCGAACACTGAAGCTTTCTTT. Encoded protein: CASSQRQGANTEAFF.

This clone was recorded only once. The chain uses TRBV5-1 and TRBJ2-2, with 9 bases lining up with TRBD2. V gave up 2 bases and J gave up 4 bases; unmatched junction bases: 15. CDR3 size: 19 residues. Germline values: CDR1 SGHRS, CDR2 YFSETQ. CDR3 DNA: TGCGCCAGCAGCTTCCCGGGACTAGCAACTACAGCGGCCACCGGGGAGCTGTTTTTT. It is translated as CASSFPGLATTAATGELFF.

This rearrangement joins TRBV27 to TRBJ2-4; TRBD2 aligns across 11 bases. This CDR3 has 15 residues. CDR1 is MNHEY and CDR2 is SMNVEV in the germline V gene (reference sequence). J lost 5 bases, V lost 6 bases, and 6 bases had no gene match. CDR3 loop: CASRALLAGENIQYF. The CDR3 bases are TGTGCCAGCAGGGCACTACTAGCGGGAGAAAACATTCAGTACTTC.

The chain joins TRBV25-1 to TRBJ1-6, with 9 bases fitting TRBD1. The CDR3 is made up of 15 amino acids. Germline V gene data show CDR1 as MGHDK and CDR2 as SYGVNS. With 8 bases clipped from V and 5 bases from J, the junction kept 7 bases outside the gene matches. The CDR3 region has the DNA TGTGCCAGCCCCACGGACAGGGGCGATAATTCACCCCTCCACTTT. Translated, it gives CASPTDRGDNSPLHF.